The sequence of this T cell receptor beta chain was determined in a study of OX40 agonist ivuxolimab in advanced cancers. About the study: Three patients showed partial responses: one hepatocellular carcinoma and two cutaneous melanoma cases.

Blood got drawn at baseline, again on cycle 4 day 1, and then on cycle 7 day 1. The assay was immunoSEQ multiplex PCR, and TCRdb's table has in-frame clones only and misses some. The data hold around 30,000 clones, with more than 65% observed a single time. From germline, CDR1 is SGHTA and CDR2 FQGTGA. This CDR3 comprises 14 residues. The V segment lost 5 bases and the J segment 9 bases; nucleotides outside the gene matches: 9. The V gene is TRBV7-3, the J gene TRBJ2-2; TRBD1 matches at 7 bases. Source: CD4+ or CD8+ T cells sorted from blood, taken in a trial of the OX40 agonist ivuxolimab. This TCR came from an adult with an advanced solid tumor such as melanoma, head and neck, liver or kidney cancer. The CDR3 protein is CASSPRQGPRELFF. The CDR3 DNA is TGTGCCAGCAGCCCCCGACAGGGTCCCCGGGAGCTGTTTTTT.